The rows below give T cell receptor beta chains drawn from one sample of a study of blood T cell repertoires in COVID-19. Clones were read by immunoSEQ multiplex PCR, and TCRdb kept only the in-frame ones, dropping some. The profile shows roughly 230,000 clones, about 85% of them singletons. Sequenced input: peripheral blood. These receptors originate from a man aged 40-49 years with acute or convalescent COVID-19. Both conserved end residues are part of each CDR3. The D gene is left open where the match is weak. Clone size is not always given. Where it is, it says once, few, many or a class for expanded clones.

D,V,J,size,CDR3,DNA
TRBD1,TRBV5-6,TRBJ1-1,.,CASSFISGTGNTEAFF,TGTGCCAGCAGCTTTATATCCGGGACAGGGAACACTGAAGCTTTCTTT
TRBD2,TRBV7-2,TRBJ2-7,.,CASSSGLAGSSYEQYF,TGTGCCAGCAGCTCCGGACTAGCGGGGAGCTCCTACGAGCAGTACTTC
TRBD2,TRBV5-6,TRBJ2-7,once,CASSHGGLKVYEQYF,TGTGCCAGCAGCCACGGGGGGTTGAAGGTCTACGAGCAGTACTTC
.,TRBV12-5,TRBJ2-2,.,CASGPPSGNTGELFF,TGTGCTAGTGGACCTCCCAGCGGCAACACCGGGGAGCTGTTTTTT
.,TRBV10-2,TRBJ1-2,few,CASSGTAEADHGYTF,TGCGCCAGCAGTGGAACGGCAGAGGCTGACCATGGCTACACCTTC
.,TRBV28,TRBJ1-2,once,CASSLPGGGYGYTF,TGTGCCAGCAGTTTACCCGGTGGAGGCTATGGCTACACCTTC
TRBD1,TRBV7-2,TRBJ1-6,.,CASSRRDSSYNSPLHF,TGTGCCAGCAGCAGAAGGGACAGCTCCTATAATTCACCCCTCCACTTT
.,TRBV3-1/TRBV3-2,TRBJ2-2,.,CASSRGRAGELFF,TGTGCCAGCAGCCGGGGGCGCGCCGGGGAGCTGTTTTTT
.,TRBV3-1/TRBV3-2,TRBJ2-7,.,CASSPGHNYEQYF,TGTGCCAGCAGCCCGGGACACAACTACGAGCAGTACTTC
TRBD1,TRBV11-3,TRBJ1-1,.,CASSAGQGGRTEAFF,TGTGCCAGCAGCGCCGGACAGGGGGGACGCACTGAAGCTTTCTTT